Shown below are 18 T cell receptor beta chains from a single sample sequenced in a study of T cells in Graves' hyperthyroidism and ophthalmopathy (dated by TCRdb to about 2019). The receptor library was made with multiplex PCR. These reads were obtained on an Illumina HiSeq 2000. The TCR beta CDR3 regions were amplified from RNA transcripts. For the first round of RT-PCR on the TCR CDR3, the HTBI primer set was used together with the Qiagen OneStep RT-PCR kit. The raw public data were reprocessed by TCRdb itself: fastp quality trimming at Q25, MiXCR clonotype calling, in-frame beta chains only. CDR3 protein sequences are deduplicated, and each keeps its most common genes and DNA. Recorded for this sample are under 400,000 distinct CDR3 sequences; roughly 18% of them occurred a single time. The top ten hold roughly a sixth of the sample. Material: blood. These receptors originate from a woman aged 40 to 50 with Graves' ophthalmopathy.

Ten or more counts support this clonotype. The rearrangement joins TRBV28 to TRBJ1-5, with 9 bases fitting TRBD1. The CDR3 totals 16 residues. Unmatched junction bases numbered 12, after V lost 6 bases and J lost 6 bases. Germline V CDR1 and CDR2: MDHEN, SYDVKM. The DNA of the CDR3 is TGTGCCAGCAGCCTCGGGGGGACAGGGTTCTTTCAGCCCCAGCATTTT. It yields the protein CASSLGGTGFFQPQHF.

This clonotype was counted at least ten times. This chain connects TRBV6-1 to TRBJ2-5; 7 bases fit TRBD1. CDR1 and CDR2 (germline): MNHNS, SASEGT. The CDR3 runs to 16 residues. The ends lost 6 bases at V and 0 bases at J; junction bases unmatched: 10. The CDR3 nucleotides read TGTGCCAGCAGACCAAGGGGACAGAGATACCAAGAGACCCAGTACTTC. This encodes CASRPRGQRYQETQYF.

This clonotype was detected many times. V and J are TRBV20-1 and TRBJ2-7, with 10 bases aligning to TRBD2. Looked up from germline, CDR1 is DFQATT and CDR2 is SNEGSKA (reference sequence). The CDR3 totals 16 residues. J lost 2 bases, V lost 4 bases, and 11 bases had no gene match. The CDR3: CSATVLAGVSPYEQYF. The CDR3 DNA is TGCAGTGCTACGGTTCTAGCGGGAGTGTCGCCCTACGAGCAGTACTTC.

The chain couples TRBV29-1 to TRBJ2-7; D may be TRBD1 (6 bases). The CDR3 covers 12 residues. The germline gives CDR1 SQVTM, CDR2 ANQGSEA. The CDR3 bases are TGCAACGCTGAACAGGGTTCCTACGAGCAGTACTTC. Its protein product is CNAEQGSYEQYF.

The chain is built from TRBV6-2 or TRBV6-3 and TRBJ2-7; 8 bases are a match to TRBD1. J was trimmed by 2 bases and V by 5 bases; bases with no gene match: 5. Germline CDR1 reads MNHEY; CDR2 reads SVGEGT. The CDR3 has 14 amino acids. The CDR3 DNA sequence: TGTGCCAGCAGTAACCAGGGGGCGCCCTACGAGCAGTACTTC. As protein: CASSNQGAPYEQYF.

This clonotype has a single count. The rearrangement uses TRBV18 and TRBJ1-1; D call uncertain. Trimming shortened V by 2 bases and J by 3 bases, and 7 bases separated the two germline ends. CDR3 length: 13 amino acids. Germline V gene data show CDR1 as KGHSH and CDR2 as LQKENI. The CDR3 here is CASSPESDTEAFF. CDR3 DNA: TGTGCCAGCTCACCAGAATCGGACACTGAAGCTTTCTTT.

Ten or more counts support this clonotype. The chain links TRBV11-1 to TRBJ2-6; 7 bases fit TRBD1. This CDR3 comprises 19 residues. Per germline, CDR1 SGHAT and CDR2 FQDESV (reference sequence). Trimming at V came to 0 bases and at J to 2 bases, leaving 10 bases not matched to a gene. Here the CDR3 reads CASSLARVAGGPGANVLTF. CDR3 DNA sequence: TGTGCCAGCAGCTTAGCAAGAGTGGCAGGGGGTCCTGGGGCCAACGTCCTGACTTTC.

Many counts were recorded for this clonotype. The chain uses TRBV19 and TRBJ1-5; D not certain. The CDR3 spans 14 residues. CDR1 and CDR2 (germline): LNHDA, SQIVND (reference sequence). V shed 2 bases and J shed 2 bases, with 7 bases lying between them. CDR3 DNA: TGTGCCAGTAGTATAAAAAGGGGCAATCAGCCCCAGCATTTT. This codes for CASSIKRGNQPQHF.

As to this clonotype: With a much larger clone just one base away, this may be a read error. This chain links TRBV6-5 with TRBJ1-6; TRBD1 is a possible D gene (6 bases). The CDR3 consists of 15 residues. CDR1 and CDR2 (germline): MNHEY, SVGAGI. CDR3 DNA sequence: TGTGTCAGCAGTTGGGGGATACAGACAGGCTCACCCCTCCACTTT. Its protein is CVSSWGIQTGSPLHF.

Many counts were recorded for this clonotype. This chain joins TRBV28 and TRBJ2-2; 7 bases fit TRBD2. Germline CDR1 is MDHEN and CDR2 is SYDVKM. The CDR3 totals 18 residues. After removal of 6 bases from V and 1 base from J, the junction contained 14 bases not matched to a gene. CDR3 nucleotide sequence: TGTGCCAGCAGACCGACTAGCCGCAGTAGGGGGAACACCGGGGAGCTGTTTTTT. Its translation: CASRPTSRSRGNTGELFF.

This clonotype was seen ten or more times. The rearrangement uses TRBV6-4 and TRBJ2-7; 8 bases line up with TRBD1. Germline CDR1 reads MRHNA; CDR2 reads SNTAGT. V was pared by 3 bases and J by 2 bases, with 6 bases of the junction left unmatched. This CDR3 has 15 amino acids. The CDR3 region has the DNA TGTGCCAGCAGTGAAACGGACAGGGAAACCTACGAGCAGTACTTC. Encoded protein: CASSETDRETYEQYF.

This clonotype has only a few counts. A read error may be the cause here, since a much bigger clone is one base away. CDR3 residues: CASSEIRVGRIMSSGANVLTF. CDR3 coding DNA: TGTGCCAGCAGTGAAATCCGGGTCGGCCGTATCATGAGCTCTGGGGCCAACGTCCTGACTTTC. The chain carries TRBV2 and TRBJ2-6; D gene unclear. The CDR3 spans 21 residues. Looked up from germline, CDR1 is SNHLY and CDR2 is FYNNEI. Trimming shortened V by 2 bases and J by 0 bases, and 23 bases separated the two germline ends.

This clonotype was counted at least ten times. V and J are TRBV27 and TRBJ1-5; the D is unclear. The length of the CDR3 is 14 residues. V was clipped by 3 bases and J by 4 bases, with 10 bases between them. Germline assignment: CDR1 MNHEY and CDR2 SMNVEV (reference sequence). CDR3 in DNA: TGTGCCAGCAGTTTCAGTATAGGAAATCAGCCCCAGCATTTT. It is translated as CASSFSIGNQPQHF.

This clonotype was seen many times. This chain links TRBV5-6 with TRBJ1-5, with D uncertain. The CDR3 sequence is 15 residues long. Trimming took 2 bases from V and 2 from J, leaving 11 bases between them. In germline, CDR1 is SGHDT, CDR2 YYEEEE. The CDR3 nucleotides are TGTGCCAGCAGCTTCGGCGCTACTCGCAATCAGCCCCAGCATTTT. Residues: CASSFGATRNQPQHF.

This clonotype has just a few counts. The chain recombines TRBV18 with TRBJ1-1, with D maybe TRBD1 (6 bases). CDR1 is KGHSH, CDR2 LQKENI, per germline. The germline V and J ends were trimmed by 1 base and 0 bases, with 12 bases remaining between them. CDR3 length equals 16 residues. CDR3 nucleotides: TGTGCCAGCTCACCACGGGCGAGGGGGATGAACACTGAAGCTTTCTTT. It encodes CASSPRARGMNTEAFF.

Worth noting for this clonotype: The CDR3 end shows no conserved phenylalanine or tryptophan, and so a read error is likely. The gene calls are TRBV7-9 and TRBJ1-5; D remains unclear. The end of the DNA aligns better with TRBJ2-3, so the J call may be wrong. Germline V gives CDR1 SEHNR, CDR2 FQNEAQ (reference sequence). There are 13 residues in the CDR3. CDR3 in amino acids: CASSLAPDQPQYI. CDR3 DNA sequence: TGTGCCAGCAGCTTAGCGCCAGATCAGCCCCAGTATATT.

This clonotype was seen many times. This sequence joins TRBV6-5 and TRBJ2-7; 7 positions agree with TRBD2. J gave up 6 bases and V 4 bases, and 12 bases lay outside the gene matches. Germline V gene sequence: CDR1 MNHEY, CDR2 SVGAGI. The CDR3 extends over 15 amino acids. CDR3 in amino acids: CASSSTSAGAPEQYF. The DNA of the CDR3 is TGTGCCAGCAGTTCAACCTCTGCGGGAGCTCCCGAGCAGTACTTC.

This clonotype occurred many times. The V call is TRBV7-9, the J call TRBJ2-7; 11 bases align to TRBD1. Germline-derived CDR1 and CDR2 are SEHNR and FQNEAQ (reference sequence). The V and J ends lost 7 bases and 2 bases, in that order; junction bases with no gene match: 4. The CDR3 contains 14 residues. CDR3 sequence (DNA): TGTGCCAGCATCACGGACAGGGGGCCCTACGAGCAGTACTTC. It yields the protein CASITDRGPYEQYF.